What follows are 19 T cell receptor beta chains derived from one specimen sequenced in a study of blood T cell repertoires in COVID-19. The data were produced by immunoSEQ multiplex PCR, yet TCRdb's version contains in-frame clones alone and is incomplete. The table includes 100,000 or so clones, 81% detected once. Specimen: peripheral blood. The receptors here all came from a woman aged 70-85 years with acute or convalescent COVID-19.

This chain connects TRBV4-1 to TRBJ1-2, with 7 nucleotides matching TRBD1. This CDR3 has 15 residues. Germline-derived CDR1 and CDR2 are MGHRA and YSYEKL. V was pared by 4 bases and J by 1 base, with 6 bases of the junction left unmatched. The CDR3 loop is CASSPGQPLNYGYTF. In DNA, the CDR3 is TGCGCCAGCAGCCCGGGACAGCCGCTTAACTATGGCTACACCTTC.

In this sample, this clone turned up once. This chain links TRBV7-2 with TRBJ1-3, with TRBD1 matching over 10 bases. This CDR3 is 16 amino acids long. The trim removed 5 bases at V and 2 bases at J, leaving 6 bases unmatched. CDR1 is SGHTA and CDR2 is FQGNSA in the germline V gene. The CDR3 DNA reads as TGTGCCAGCAGCCCCCGGACAGGGGGTGCTGGAAACACCATATATTTT. It is translated as CASSPRTGGAGNTIYF.

The gene calls are TRBV27 and TRBJ2-5; 9 nucleotides line up with TRBD2. The length of the CDR3 is 14 residues. Germline V gives CDR1 MNHEY, CDR2 SMNVEV (reference sequence). Trimming cost V 7 bases and J 1 base; bases outside gene matches: 4. CDR3 region: CASKASGAQETQYF. The CDR3 DNA follows: TGTGCCAGCAAGGCTAGCGGGGCCCAAGAGACCCAGTACTTC.

The rearrangement uses TRBV6-5 and TRBJ2-2; D ambiguous. The CDR3 loop spans 12 amino acids. Trimming took off 6 bases at V and 7 bases at J, with 9 bases between the two ends. Germline V gene sequence: CDR1 MNHEY, CDR2 SVGAGI. CDR3 sequence reads: CASSRSSGELFF. CDR3 bases: TGTGCCAGCAGCCGCTCTAGCGGGGAGCTGTTTTTT.

This clone was counted between two and nine times. The J gene is TRBJ2-2, the V gene TRBV7-3; weak D call: TRBD1 (6 bases). CDR1 SGHTA and CDR2 FQGTGA come from the germline V gene. V gave up 1 base and J gave up 6 bases, with 15 bases separating them. The CDR3 runs 16 residues. In DNA form, the CDR3 reads TGTGCCAGCAGCTTAAGCGGTGGGGGCGGCCCCGGGGAGCTGTTTTTT. Its protein is CASSLSGGGGPGELFF.

This chain uses TRBV5-6 with TRBJ1-4, with a weak D call TRBD1 (6 bases). Germline lookup yields CDR1 SGHDT and CDR2 YYEEEE. The CDR3 contains 15 residues. V lost 1 base and J lost 5, with 12 bases in between. The CDR3 protein is CASSLQTGQNEKLFF. The DNA for the CDR3 is TGTGCCAGCAGCTTGCAGACAGGACAGAATGAAAAACTGTTTTTT.

The gene calls are TRBV5-4 and TRBJ1-4; D is uncertain. Trimming stripped 0 bases from V and 4 bases from J, with 13 bases between. CDR1 and CDR2 from the germline V gene are SGHNT and YYREEE (reference sequence). This CDR3 spans 16 amino acids. CDR3 sequence (DNA): TGTGCCAGCAGCTTGGGCTCGGGCGCGGGTAATGAAAAACTGTTTTTT. It codes for CASSLGSGAGNEKLFF.

The chain links TRBV30 to TRBJ1-2; possible D gene TRBD1, 5 bases. The CDR3 length is 12 residues. Germline CDR1 is GTSNPN and CDR2 is SVGIG (reference sequence). V lost 3 bases, J lost 8 bases, and 13 bases lay in between. In DNA form, the CDR3 reads TGTGCCTGGAGGGGCTTAGGGGAAGGCTACACCTTC. This sequence encodes CAWRGLGEGYTF.

The chain couples TRBV6-2 or TRBV6-3 to TRBJ2-5; 9 bases are a match to TRBD2. In germline, CDR1 is MNHEY, CDR2 SVGEGT. The CDR3 runs to 15 residues. The trim removed 5 bases at V and 1 base at J, leaving 5 bases unmatched. CDR3 sequence reads: CASSVGLASQETQYF. CDR3 bases: TGTGCCAGCAGTGTCGGACTAGCGAGCCAAGAGACCCAGTACTTC.

The V gene is TRBV9, the J gene TRBJ2-7; 13 nucleotides align to TRBD2. Germline lookup yields CDR1 SGDLS and CDR2 YYNGEE. Trimming removed 0 bases from V and 3 bases from J; junction bases left unmatched: 6. There are 17 residues in the CDR3. CDR3 sequence reads: CASSVVVGTSGVYEQYF. The CDR3 DNA reads as TGTGCCAGCAGCGTAGTAGTGGGGACTAGCGGGGTCTACGAGCAGTACTTC.

The chain employs TRBV9 and TRBJ2-7, with 15 positions matching TRBD2. V lost 3 bases to trimming and J lost 3 bases; unmatched junction nucleotides: 7. Germline V gene data show CDR1 as SGDLS and CDR2 as YYNGEE. The CDR3 extends over 17 amino acids. CDR3 coding DNA: TGTGCCAGCAGCGAAGGACTAGCGGGGGGGCCTTTCTACGAGCAGTACTTC. Translated: CASSEGLAGGPFYEQYF.

This CDR3 reads CASSSTSGMYTDTQYF. The CDR3 DNA reads as TGTGCCAGCAGTTCTACTAGCGGGATGTACACAGATACGCAGTATTTT. The genes are TRBV28 and TRBJ2-3; 10 bases are a match to TRBD2. Germline-derived CDR1 and CDR2 are MDHEN and SYDVKM. The V segment lost 4 bases and the J segment 2 bases; nucleotides outside the gene matches: 6. This CDR3 has 16 residues.

The V and J genes are TRBV28 and TRBJ1-6; 7 bases are shared with TRBD1. In germline, CDR1 is MDHEN, CDR2 SYDVKM. The CDR3 consists of 14 residues. After removal of 6 bases from V and 7 bases from J, the junction contained 6 bases not matched to a gene. CDR3 nucleotide sequence: TGTGCCAGCAGGAGGGAACAGGGGAATTCACCCCTCCACTTT. Amino acids: CASRREQGNSPLHF.

CDR3 DNA: TGTGCCAGCAGTCACCGGGACAGGGCGTACAATGAGCAGTTCTTC. As protein: CASSHRDRAYNEQFF. The rearrangement links TRBV7-9 to TRBJ2-1, with 9 nucleotides matching TRBD1. Germline CDR1 reads SEHNR; CDR2 reads FQNEAQ (reference sequence). J was trimmed by 4 bases and V by 6 bases; bases with no gene match: 7. CDR3 length: 15 residues.

V gene TRBV5-5 combines with J gene TRBJ1-2; tentatively, D is TRBD1 (5 bases). Germline values: CDR1 SGHKS, CDR2 YYEKEE (reference sequence). The CDR3 is 19 residues long. V lost 4 bases to trimming and J lost 8 bases, with 33 bases between them. The CDR3 DNA reads TGTGCCAGCAGCCCGGGGACCGGGAGGACATTATGGCTACCCGAGGGCTACACCTTC. The encoded protein is CASSPGTGRTLWLPEGYTF.

In this sample, this clone turned up a few times. This chain joins TRBV5-6 and TRBJ2-3; D is possibly TRBD1 (6 bases). CDR3 length: 15 amino acids. Germline-derived CDR1 and CDR2 are SGHDT and YYEEEE. Trimming removed 2 bases at V and 0 bases at J, with 10 bases between. CDR3 coding DNA: TGTGCCAGCAGCTTAGGGACAACTAGCACAGATACGCAGTATTTT. Protein sequence: CASSLGTTSTDTQYF.

The V and J genes are TRBV10-3 and TRBJ1-3, with TRBD1 matching 10 bases. Trimming removed 6 bases from V and 6 bases from J; junction bases left unmatched: 5. This CDR3 has 14 residues. CDR1 and CDR2 (germline): ENHRY, SYGVKD. In nucleotides, the CDR3 is TGTGCCATCAGATCGACAGGGGGCGAAAACACCATATATTTT. This gives the protein CAIRSTGGENTIYF.

The chain carries TRBV13 and TRBJ1-2; tentatively, D is TRBD1 (6 bases). This CDR3 has 18 amino acids. V was pared by 6 bases and J by 4 bases, with 27 bases between. Germline CDR1 reads PRHDT; CDR2 reads FYEKMQ (reference sequence). CDR3 bases: TGTGCCAGCAGTTCAACCACAGGGTCCTCACGCCTTTTCTATGGCTACACCTTC. This codes for CASSSTTGSSRLFYGYTF.

The rearrangement uses TRBV5-4 and TRBJ1-6, with D maybe TRBD1 (6 bases). Per the germline V gene, CDR1 is SGHNT and CDR2 is YYREEE (reference sequence). The CDR3 contains 15 residues. V lost 0 bases to trimming and J lost 7 bases, with 11 bases between them. CDR3: CASSLDGGRNSPLHF. The CDR3 DNA reads as TGTGCCAGCAGCTTGGACGGGGGGCGGAATTCACCCCTCCACTTT.